The clone carrying this TCR beta chain was counted only a few times. Its matching antigen is unknown. The germline CDR1 and CDR2 sequences are SGHTA and FQGNSA. CDR3 length: 15 amino acids. V was clipped by 5 bases and J by 4 bases; unmatched bases: 9. Constant-segment-primed 5'RACE gave TCR alpha and TCR beta cDNA libraries with sample barcodes and UMIs. TCRdb processed the 5' RACE reads anew with MiXCR; each CDR3 protein has one entry. The table lists some 450,000 distinct CDR3 sequences, more than 15% of them singletons. This sample stems from a study of T-cell memory formation after mild COVID-19. About the research overall: Among the donors, TCR clusters were largely specific to each donor. Study conclusions and caveats: For second-wave clones that peaked at day 37, SARS-CoV-2 specificity went unverified. A balance of CD4 and CD8 characterized clones contracting day 15 to 85, whereas later expanders leaned CD4+.

The clonotype was recovered from a man between 18 and 29 years old who had mild COVID-19 (a few samples of this study predate the infection). Cell type and time point are not known. The material sequenced was PBMCs or a T cell subset sorted from them (not recorded which). The rearrangement joins TRBV7-2 to TRBJ2-5; 8 bases line up with TRBD2. For the CDR3, the DNA is TGTGCCAGCAGCCCGGGGGGGGGCAGGGTAGAGACCCAGTACTTC. Residues: CASSPGGGRVETQYF.